This T cell receptor (beta chain) was sequenced during a study of cytomegalovirus exposure and HLA in healthy donors. Donors sampled were nominally healthy, though unrecorded immune exposures were likely. 60 Vbeta and 13 Jbeta primers were used in PCR. Profiled with immunoSEQ multiplex PCR; TCRdb holds only in-frame clones, not every one. The table lists 150,000 to 200,000 clones, about 13% of them singletons. The V and J ends lost 5 bases and 0 bases, in that order; junction bases with no gene match: 9. CDR3 length: 17 residues. CDR1 and CDR2 (germline): MNHEY, SMNVEV (reference sequence). Regarding the study as a whole: Researchers reported in a later analysis that common viral pathogens appeared linked to several top clusters.

This clone has only a few counts. The antigen is not known. The clonotype originates from a man in his forties or fifties in good health and CMV-seropositive. The specimen sequenced was PBMCs. The chain combines TRBV27 with TRBJ1-4; 7 bases map to TRBD1. In DNA form, the CDR3 reads TGTGCCAGCAGTGTGGCACAGGGGTTCTCAACTAATGAAAAACTGTTTTTT. Translation: CASSVAQGFSTNEKLFF. Full variable domain (remainder filled in from reference TRBV27 and TRBJ1-4): EAQVTQNPRYLITVTGKKLTVTCSQNMNHEYMSWYRQDPGLGLRQIYYSMNVEVTDKGDVPEGYKVSRKEKRNFPLILESPSPNQTSLYFCASSVAQGFSTNEKLFFGSGTQLSVL.